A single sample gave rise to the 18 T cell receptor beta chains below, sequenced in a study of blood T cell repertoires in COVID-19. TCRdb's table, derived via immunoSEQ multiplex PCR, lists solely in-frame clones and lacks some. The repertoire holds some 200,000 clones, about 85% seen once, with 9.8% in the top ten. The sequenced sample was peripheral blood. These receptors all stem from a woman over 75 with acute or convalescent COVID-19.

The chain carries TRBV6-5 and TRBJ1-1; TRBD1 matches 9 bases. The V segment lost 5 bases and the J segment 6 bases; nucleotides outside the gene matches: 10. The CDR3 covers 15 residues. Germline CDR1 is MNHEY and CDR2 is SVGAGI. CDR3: CASSQRTGEEAEAFF. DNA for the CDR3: TGTGCCAGCAGTCAACGGACAGGGGAAGAGGCTGAAGCTTTCTTT.

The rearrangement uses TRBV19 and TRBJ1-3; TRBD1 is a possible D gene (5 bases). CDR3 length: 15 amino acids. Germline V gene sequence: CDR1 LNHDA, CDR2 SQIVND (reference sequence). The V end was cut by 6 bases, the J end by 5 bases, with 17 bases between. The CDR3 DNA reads TGTGCCAGTAGCATGGCAGGGAACTTTAGAAACACCATATATTTT. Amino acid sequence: CASSMAGNFRNTIYF.

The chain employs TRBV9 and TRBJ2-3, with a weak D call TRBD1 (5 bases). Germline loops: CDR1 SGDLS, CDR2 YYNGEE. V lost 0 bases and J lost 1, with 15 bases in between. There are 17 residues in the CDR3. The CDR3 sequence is CASSVEANLGGTDTQYF. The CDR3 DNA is TGTGCCAGCAGCGTAGAGGCGAACCTAGGGGGCACAGATACGCAGTATTTT.

Written as DNA, the CDR3 is TGTGCCTGGAGGCCTCTCGGGACTAAGCAAGAGACCCAGTACTTC. Its translation is CAWRPLGTKQETQYF. The chain uses TRBV30 and TRBJ2-5, with TRBD2 matching 7 bases. Unmatched junction bases numbered 9, after V lost 3 bases and J lost 2 bases. The CDR3 is 15 amino acids. The germline gives CDR1 GTSNPN, CDR2 SVGIG (reference sequence).

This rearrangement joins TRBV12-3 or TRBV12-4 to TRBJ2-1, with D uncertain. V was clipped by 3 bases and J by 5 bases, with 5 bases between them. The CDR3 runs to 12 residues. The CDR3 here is CASSLSHNEQFF. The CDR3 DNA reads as TGTGCCAGCAGTTTGAGCCACAATGAGCAGTTCTTC.

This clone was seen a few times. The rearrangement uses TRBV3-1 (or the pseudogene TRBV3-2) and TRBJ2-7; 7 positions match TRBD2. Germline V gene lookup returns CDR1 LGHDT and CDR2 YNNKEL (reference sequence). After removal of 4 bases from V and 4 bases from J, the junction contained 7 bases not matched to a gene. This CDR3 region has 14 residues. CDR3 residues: CASSLGGIGYEQYF. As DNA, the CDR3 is TGTGCCAGCAGCCTGGGGGGGATTGGGTACGAGCAGTACTTC.

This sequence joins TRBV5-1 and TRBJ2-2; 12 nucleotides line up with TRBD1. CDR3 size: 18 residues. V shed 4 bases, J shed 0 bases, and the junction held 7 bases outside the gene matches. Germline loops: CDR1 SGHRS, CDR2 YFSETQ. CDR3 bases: TGCGCCAGCAGCCGGGACAGGGGGCGAGGCGCGAACACCGGGGAGCTGTTTTTT. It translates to CASSRDRGRGANTGELFF.

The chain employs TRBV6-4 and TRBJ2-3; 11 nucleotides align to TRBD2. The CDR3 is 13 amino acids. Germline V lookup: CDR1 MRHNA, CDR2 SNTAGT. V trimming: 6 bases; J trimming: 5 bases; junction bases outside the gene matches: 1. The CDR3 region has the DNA TGTGCCAGCAGCGGACTAGCGGGAGATACGCAGTATTTT. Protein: CASSGLAGDTQYF.

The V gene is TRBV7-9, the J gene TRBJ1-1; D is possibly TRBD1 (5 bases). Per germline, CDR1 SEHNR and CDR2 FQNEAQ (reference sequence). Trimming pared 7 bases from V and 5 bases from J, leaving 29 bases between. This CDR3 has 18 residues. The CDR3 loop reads CASIPPGQGGGKRTEAFF. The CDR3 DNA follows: TGTGCCAGCATCCCTCCGGGGCAGGGTGGAGGGAAAAGGACTGAAGCTTTCTTT. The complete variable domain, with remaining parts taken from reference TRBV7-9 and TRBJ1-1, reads DTGVSQNPRHKITKRGQNVTFRCDPISEHNRLYWYRQTLGQGPEFLTYFQNEAQLEKSRLLSDRFSAERPKGSFSTLEIQRTEQGDSAMYLCASIPPGQGGGKRTEAFFGQGTRLTVV.

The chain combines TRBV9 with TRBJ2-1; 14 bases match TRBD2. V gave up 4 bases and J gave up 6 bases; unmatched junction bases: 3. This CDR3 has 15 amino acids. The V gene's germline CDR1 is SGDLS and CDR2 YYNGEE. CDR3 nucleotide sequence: TGTGCCAGCAGCTCCGGACTAGCGGGAGGCAATGAGCAGTTCTTC. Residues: CASSSGLAGGNEQFF. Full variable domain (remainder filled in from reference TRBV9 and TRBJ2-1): DSGVTQTPKHLITATGQRVTLRCSPRSGDLSVYWYQQSLDQGLQFLIQYYNGEERAKGNILERFSAQQFPDLHSELNLSSLELGDSALYFCASSSGLAGGNEQFFGPGTRLTVL.

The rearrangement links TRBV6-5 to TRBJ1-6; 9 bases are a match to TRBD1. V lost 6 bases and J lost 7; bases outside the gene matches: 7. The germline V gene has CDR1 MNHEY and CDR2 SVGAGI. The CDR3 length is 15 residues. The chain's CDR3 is CASRRDRVPNSPLHF. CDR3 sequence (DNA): TGTGCCAGCAGACGGGACAGGGTTCCCAATTCACCCCTCCACTTT.

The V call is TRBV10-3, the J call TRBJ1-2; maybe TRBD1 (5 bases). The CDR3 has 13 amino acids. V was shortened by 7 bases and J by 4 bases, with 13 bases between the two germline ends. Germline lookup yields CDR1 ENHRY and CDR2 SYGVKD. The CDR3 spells CAIKGQGSYGYTF. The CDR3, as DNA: TGTGCCATCAAAGGTCAGGGTTCCTATGGCTACACCTTC.

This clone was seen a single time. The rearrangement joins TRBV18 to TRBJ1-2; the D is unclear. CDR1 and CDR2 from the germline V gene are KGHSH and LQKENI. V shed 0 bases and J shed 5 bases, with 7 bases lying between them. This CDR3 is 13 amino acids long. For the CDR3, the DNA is TGTGCCAGCTCACCACCCTCCTCGTATGGCTACACCTTC. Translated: CASSPPSSYGYTF. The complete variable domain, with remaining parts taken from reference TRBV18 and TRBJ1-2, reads NAGVMQNPRHLVRRRGQEARLRCSPMKGHSHVYWYRQLPEEGLKFMVYLQKENIIDESGMPKERFSAEFPKEGPSILRIQQVVRGDSAAYFCASSPPSSYGYTFGSGTRLTVV.

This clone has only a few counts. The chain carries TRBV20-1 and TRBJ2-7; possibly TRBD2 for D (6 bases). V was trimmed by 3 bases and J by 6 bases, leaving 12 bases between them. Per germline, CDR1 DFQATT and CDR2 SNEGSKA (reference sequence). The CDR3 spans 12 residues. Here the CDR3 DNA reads TGCAGTGCTAGTCCCGCGGGGTTCGAGCAGTACTTC. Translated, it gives CSASPAGFEQYF.

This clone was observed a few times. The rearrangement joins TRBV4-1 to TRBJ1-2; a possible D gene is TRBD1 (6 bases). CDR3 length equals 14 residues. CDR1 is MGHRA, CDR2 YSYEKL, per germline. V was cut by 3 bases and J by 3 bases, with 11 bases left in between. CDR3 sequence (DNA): TGCGCCAGCAGCCAGGATGGGGGCGACTATGGCTACACCTTC. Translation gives CASSQDGGDYGYTF.

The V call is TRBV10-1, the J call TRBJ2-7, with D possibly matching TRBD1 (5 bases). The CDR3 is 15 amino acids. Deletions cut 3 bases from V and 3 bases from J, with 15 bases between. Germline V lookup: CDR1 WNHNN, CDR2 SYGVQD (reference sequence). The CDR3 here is CASSEGVTKGYEQYF. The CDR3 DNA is TGCGCCAGCAGTGAAGGGGTGACAAAAGGCTACGAGCAGTACTTC.

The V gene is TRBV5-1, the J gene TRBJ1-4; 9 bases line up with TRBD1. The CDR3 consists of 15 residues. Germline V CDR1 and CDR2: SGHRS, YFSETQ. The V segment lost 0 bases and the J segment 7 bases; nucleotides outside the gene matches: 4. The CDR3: CASSLETGGVEKLFF. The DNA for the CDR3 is TGCGCCAGCAGCTTGGAGACAGGGGGGGTTGAAAAACTGTTTTTT.

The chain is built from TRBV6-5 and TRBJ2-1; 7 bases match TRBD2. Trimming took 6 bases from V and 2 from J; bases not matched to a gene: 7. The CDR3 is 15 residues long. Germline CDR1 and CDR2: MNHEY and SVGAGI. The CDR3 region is CASRTMGGAYNEQFF. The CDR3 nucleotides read TGTGCCAGCAGAACGATGGGGGGGGCCTACAATGAGCAGTTCTTC.